The subject of this entry is one T cell receptor (beta chain). The antigen is undetermined. Libraries were prepared by immunoSEQ multiplex PCR; TCRdb keeps only in-frame clonotypes and omits some of them. This table holds some 660,000 clones, 73% found once. These data come from a study of shared clonotypes between healthy human individuals. Study-level results: The diversity represented, both genetic and in exposure history, was limited by few donors. Relative to their counterparts shared across all four donors, non-shared clonotypes exhibited diminished generation probabilities.

Germline assignment: CDR1 LNHNV and CDR2 YYDKDF (reference sequence). The ends were cut back, 3 bases at V and 10 bases at J, with 12 bases in the middle. The CDR3 contains 12 residues. The chain employs TRBV15 and TRBJ1-1; D perhaps matches TRBD1 (6 bases). The source material was memory CD4+ T cells sorted from blood. Subset meaning: CD45RA-negative fraction. The receptor's source is a woman aged 30 to 39 in good health. CDR3 amino acids: CATSSKQGAAFF. DNA for the CDR3: TGTGCCACCAGCAGTAAACAGGGAGCAGCTTTCTTT.